The 17 T cell receptor beta chains reported below all come from one sample, sequenced in a study of shared T cell receptors in the human thymus. Here immunoSEQ multiplex PCR was the method, and the copy in TCRdb shows in-frame clones only, minus some. The table includes hundreds of thousands of clones, about 89% detected once. The data were also submitted as part of a second study, on human thymus T cells.

The sequencing input was thymocytes. These receptors were obtained from a boy in the first two years of life with a congenital heart defect.

The chain joins TRBV5-6 to TRBJ1-2; 7 bases are shared with TRBD1. CDR1 SGHDT and CDR2 YYEEEE come from the germline V gene. With 3 bases clipped from V and 8 bases from J, the junction kept 10 bases outside the gene matches. This CDR3 spans 14 amino acids. CDR3 protein: CASSSLQGLEGYTF. In nucleotides, the CDR3 is TGTGCCAGCAGCTCCCTACAGGGGTTGGAGGGCTACACCTTC. Supplemented by reference TRBV5-6 and TRBJ1-2, the full variable domain reads DAGVTQSPTHLIKTRGQQVTLRCSPKSGHDTVSWYQQALGQGPQFIFQYYEEEERQRGNFPDRFSGHQFPNYSSELNVNALLLGDSALYLCASSSLQGLEGYTFGSGTRLTVV.

The V and J genes are TRBV2 and TRBJ2-4, with 7 nucleotides matching TRBD1. Trimming removed 3 bases from V and 3 bases from J; junction bases left unmatched: 14. The CDR3 loop spans 18 amino acids. Germline V gene lookup returns CDR1 SNHLY and CDR2 FYNNEI. The CDR3 DNA reads as TGTGCCAGCAGTGATCAGGGGGTGGGCGGCCGGCTCAAAAACATTCAGTACTTC. Translating gives CASSDQGVGGRLKNIQYF.

V is TRBV4-1 and J is TRBJ2-1, with D maybe TRBD2 (6 bases). CDR3 length equals 16 residues. Looked up from germline, CDR1 is MGHRA and CDR2 is YSYEKL. V lost 0 bases and J 1 base, leaving 10 bases between the germline ends. The CDR3 nucleotides are TGCGCCAGCAGCCAAGAAGTACTAGCTTCCTACAATGAGCAGTTCTTC. Translating it yields CASSQEVLASYNEQFF.

This clone was seen once. The chain couples TRBV15 to TRBJ2-3; 7 bases agree with TRBD2. Germline CDR1 reads LNHNV; CDR2 reads YYDKDF (reference sequence). This CDR3 region has 15 residues. V was clipped by 5 bases and J by 3 bases; unmatched bases: 8. CDR3 amino acids: CATSGAGVSTDTQYF. CDR3 sequence (DNA): TGTGCCACCAGCGGGGCGGGAGTGAGTACAGATACGCAGTATTTT.

The DNA of the CDR3 is TGTGCCAGCAGTCCGGGACAGCGATCCTACGAGCAGTACTTC. Its protein product is CASSPGQRSYEQYF. The chain links TRBV13 to TRBJ2-7; 7 nucleotides match TRBD1. The germline CDR1 and CDR2 sequences are PRHDT and FYEKMQ (reference sequence). Germline trimming cut 6 bases from V and 1 base from J; bases unmatched to any gene: 6. This CDR3 comprises 14 residues.

The J gene is TRBJ2-5, the V gene TRBV25-1, with D unresolved. Germline loops: CDR1 MGHDK, CDR2 SYGVNS. The CDR3 length is 13 residues. The ends were cut back, 5 bases at V and 3 bases at J, with 10 bases in the middle. This chain's CDR3 is CASSSVPEETQYF. The CDR3 bases are TGTGCCAGCAGTTCAGTGCCAGAAGAGACCCAGTACTTC.

V is TRBV7-2 and J is TRBJ2-6; 8 nucleotides match TRBD1. Germline CDR1 reads SGHTA; CDR2 reads FQGNSA. The CDR3 runs to 16 residues. Germline trimming cut 3 bases from V and 2 bases from J; bases unmatched to any gene: 3. The CDR3 coding sequence is TGTGCCAGCAGCTTTTCCAGGGGGCCTGGGGCCAACGTCCTGACTTTC. This sequence encodes CASSFSRGPGANVLTF. The whole variable domain, remainder taken from reference TRBV7-2 and TRBJ2-6, is GAGVSQSPSNKVTEKGKDVELRCDPISGHTALYWYRQSLGQGLEFLIYFQGNSAPDKSGLPSDRFSAERTGGSVSTLTIQRTQQEDSAVYLCASSFSRGPGANVLTFGAGSRLTVL.

Worth noting for this clone: One junction end does not reproduce the germline sequence, and a read error may be involved. The V gene is TRBV6-1, the J gene TRBJ2-7; D is perhaps TRBD1 (6 bases). The CDR3 contains 13 residues. Germline loops: CDR1 MNHNS, CDR2 SASEGT. CDR3 DNA sequence: TGTGCCAGCAGGGAAGACAGGCCGGACGAGCAGTACTTC. Encoded protein: CASREDRPDEQYF.

This chain uses TRBV14 with TRBJ2-7, with 7 bases aligning to TRBD1. The V gene's germline CDR1 is SGHDN and CDR2 FVKESK. Unmatched junction bases numbered 5, after V lost 6 bases and J lost 3 bases. The length of the CDR3 is 13 residues. The DNA for the CDR3 is TGTGCCAGCAGACAGGGGTTGAACTACGAGCAGTACTTC. It encodes CASRQGLNYEQYF.

V gene TRBV28 combines with J gene TRBJ2-1; perhaps TRBD2 as D (6 bases). There are 14 residues in the CDR3. Trimming shortened V by 10 bases and J by 0 bases, and 13 bases separated the two germline ends. Germline V lookup: CDR1 MDHEN, CDR2 SYDVKM. Written as DNA, the CDR3 is TGTGCCAACCTACGGGGGAGCTCCTACAATGAGCAGTTCTTC. This encodes CANLRGSSYNEQFF.

Details on this clone: Other DNA sequences from this sample encode an identical CDR3 as well. V gene TRBV28 combines with J gene TRBJ1-2, with no clear D. The CDR3 spans 11 residues. Germline V gene sequence: CDR1 MDHEN, CDR2 SYDVKM. The ends were cut back, 4 bases at V and 5 bases at J, with 5 bases in the middle. The CDR3 sequence: CASSSLYGYTF. In DNA, the CDR3 is TGTGCCAGCAGTTCGTTGTATGGCTACACCTTC.

The V and J genes are TRBV6-5 and TRBJ2-7; TRBD2 might be the D (6 bases). Trimming pared 8 bases from V and 1 base from J, leaving 15 bases between. The CDR3 covers 14 residues. CDR1 and CDR2 (germline): MNHEY, SVGAGI. The CDR3 is CASSSGLLSYEQYF. Here the CDR3 DNA reads TGTGCCAGCTCAAGCGGGTTACTATCCTACGAGCAGTACTTC.

The chain is built from TRBV6-5 and TRBJ2-5; 9 bases match TRBD2. This CDR3 is built from 16 residues. J lost 4 bases, V lost 3 bases, and 9 bases had no gene match. CDR1 and CDR2 from the germline V gene are MNHEY and SVGAGI. CDR3 in amino acids: CASSYLTAGGGETQYF. CDR3 bases: TGTGCCAGCAGTTATCTCACAGCGGGGGGCGGAGAGACCCAGTACTTC.

V gene TRBV19 combines with J gene TRBJ1-5, with D perhaps matching TRBD1 (5 bases). CDR1 is LNHDA and CDR2 is SQIVND in the germline V gene (reference sequence). The CDR3 contains 11 residues. Trimming shortened V by 5 bases and J by 16 bases, and 15 bases separated the two germline ends. CDR3 sequence: CASSSGEKEHF. CDR3 in DNA: TGTGCCAGTAGTTCGGGGGAAAAGGAACATTTT.

V is TRBV2 and J is TRBJ2-1; TRBD2 matches 7 bases. The CDR3 spans 15 residues. Trimming at V came to 7 bases and at J to 3 bases, leaving 9 bases not matched to a gene. Germline CDR1 is SNHLY and CDR2 is FYNNEI. DNA for the CDR3: TGTGCCAGCAAAGATGCGGGGGAAAACTACAATGAGCAGTTCTTC. Translated: CASKDAGENYNEQFF.

V usage is TRBV7-2 and J usage is TRBJ2-7; D might be TRBD1 (5 bases). V was pared by 4 bases and J by 5 bases, with 21 bases between. CDR1 SGHTA and CDR2 FQGNSA come from the germline V gene. There are 16 residues in the CDR3. CDR3 coding DNA: TGTGCCAGCAGCTCCGGACGTTGCAGGGCGGCTCACGAGCAGTACTTC. It codes for CASSSGRCRAAHEQYF.

The V and J genes are TRBV6-5 and TRBJ2-4; maybe TRBD2 (7 bases). Trimming left V 4 bases short and J 0 bases short, with 13 bases between. The CDR3 consists of 16 residues. CDR1 MNHEY and CDR2 SVGAGI come from the germline V gene. The DNA of the CDR3 is TGTGCCAGCAGTTCAAAGGGGGGGCTAGCCAAAAACATTCAGTACTTC. This codes for CASSSKGGLAKNIQYF.